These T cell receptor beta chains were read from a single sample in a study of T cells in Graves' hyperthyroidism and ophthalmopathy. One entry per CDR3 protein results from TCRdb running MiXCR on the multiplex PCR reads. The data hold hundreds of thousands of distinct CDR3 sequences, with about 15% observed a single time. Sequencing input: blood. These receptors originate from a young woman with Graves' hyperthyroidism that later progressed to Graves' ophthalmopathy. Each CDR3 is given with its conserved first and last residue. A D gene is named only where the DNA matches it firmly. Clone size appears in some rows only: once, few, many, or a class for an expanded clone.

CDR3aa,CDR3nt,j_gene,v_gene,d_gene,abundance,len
CASIPTGTSYNEQFF,TGTGCCAGCATACCCACAGGGACCTCCTACAATGAGCAGTTCTTC,TRBJ2-1,TRBV5-6,-,many,15
CASSLNAGGPSGELFF,TGCGCCAGCAGCTTGAACGCGGGAGGGCCATCCGGGGAGCTGTTTTTT,TRBJ2-2,TRBV5-1,TRBD2,few,16
CSARDPAKTTTDTQYF,TGCAGTGCTAGAGATCCGGCGAAAACGACAACAGATACGCAGTATTTT,TRBJ2-3,TRBV20-1,-,many,16
CASSLRGSGNTIYF,TGTGCCAGCAGTTTGAGGGGCTCTGGAAACACCATATATTTT,TRBJ1-3,TRBV12-3/TRBV12-4,-,many,14
CASSFSTGIEYF,TGTGCCAGCAGTTTCTCGACAGGGATCGAGTACTTC,TRBJ2-5,TRBV6-2/TRBV6-3,TRBD1,many,12
CASSSSKLVRGSNEQFF,TGTGCCAGCAGCTCTAGCAAACTTGTGCGGGGGAGCAATGAGCAGTTCTTC,TRBJ2-1,TRBV2,TRBD2,many,17
CASSHEGGAFF,TGTGCCAGCAGCCATGAGGGGGGAGCTTTCTTT,TRBJ1-1,TRBV14,-,-,11
CASSAWGGRAETQYF,TGTGCCAGCAGCGCCTGGGGCGGGAGGGCGGAGACCCAGTACTTC,TRBJ2-5,TRBV13,TRBD2,-,15
CASKADTQYF,TGTGCCAGCAAGGCAGATACGCAGTATTTT,TRBJ2-3,TRBV27,-,few,10
CASSPGDGRQETQYF,TGTGCCAGCAGCCCAGGGGACGGAAGGCAAGAGACCCAGTACTTC,TRBJ2-5,TRBV4-2,-,-,15